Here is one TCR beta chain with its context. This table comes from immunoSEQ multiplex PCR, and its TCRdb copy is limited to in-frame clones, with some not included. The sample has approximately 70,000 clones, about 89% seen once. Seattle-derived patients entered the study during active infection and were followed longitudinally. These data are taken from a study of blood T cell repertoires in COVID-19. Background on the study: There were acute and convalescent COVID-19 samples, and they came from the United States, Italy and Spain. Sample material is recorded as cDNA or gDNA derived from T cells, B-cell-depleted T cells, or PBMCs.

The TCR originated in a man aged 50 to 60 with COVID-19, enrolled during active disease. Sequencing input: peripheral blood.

DNA of the CDR3: TGCGCCAGCAGCCAGACAGTAAAAGGTCCGAACACCGGGGAGCTGTTTTTT. It specifies CASSQTVKGPNTGELFF. The chain uses TRBV5-1 and TRBJ2-2; perhaps TRBD1 as D (5 bases). V lost 4 bases and J lost 0, with 16 bases in between. The CDR3 length is 17 residues. From germline, CDR1 is SGHRS and CDR2 YFSETQ.